A selection of T cell receptor beta chains follows, all from one sample in a study of PD-1 blockade in mismatch repair-deficient tumors. Clones were read by immunoSEQ multiplex PCR, and TCRdb kept only the in-frame ones, dropping some. The sample records roughly 130,000 clones, roughly 90% being singletons. Sequencing used peripheral blood, obtained approximately 73 weeks after starting pembrolizumab. Receptors were obtained from an adult with mismatch repair-deficient cancer. The CDR3 runs from the conserved cysteine through the conserved F or W. D genes are given only for firm matches. A clone size is listed for some rows: how often the clone was seen (once, few, many), or a class if it is expanded.

abundance: -; len: 16; v_gene: TRBV4-1; j_gene: TRBJ1-5; d_gene: -; CDR3aa: CASSQDFQPRSQPQHF; CDR3nt: TGCGCCAGCAGCCAAGATTTCCAGCCACGAAGTCAGCCCCAGCATTTT
abundance: -; len: 15; v_gene: TRBV10-3; j_gene: TRBJ2-3; d_gene: TRBD1; CDR3aa: CASKYRGGSTDTQYF; CDR3nt: TGTGCCAGCAAATACAGGGGCGGCAGCACAGATACGCAGTATTTT
abundance: -; len: 16; v_gene: TRBV11-2; j_gene: TRBJ2-2; d_gene: TRBD1; CDR3aa: CASSLHDRAIAGELFF; CDR3nt: TGTGCCAGCAGCTTACATGACAGGGCAATCGCCGGGGAGCTGTTTTTT
abundance: -; len: 14; v_gene: TRBV2; j_gene: TRBJ2-7; d_gene: TRBD2; CDR3aa: CASRETSGAYEQYF; CDR3nt: TGTGCCAGCAGGGAGACTAGCGGGGCCTACGAGCAGTACTTC
abundance: -; len: 12; v_gene: TRBV7-9; j_gene: TRBJ2-7; d_gene: -; CDR3aa: CASSSTVDEQYF; CDR3nt: TGTGCCAGCAGCTCGACGGTTGACGAGCAGTACTTC
abundance: -; len: 14; v_gene: TRBV27; j_gene: TRBJ2-2; d_gene: -; CDR3aa: CASSLSLDTGELFF; CDR3nt: TGTGCCAGCAGTTTGAGTCTAGATACCGGGGAGCTGTTTTTT
abundance: -; len: 15; v_gene: TRBV6-5; j_gene: TRBJ2-5; d_gene: -; CDR3aa: CASSYDRGDQETQYF; CDR3nt: TGTGCCAGCAGTTACGACCGAGGGGACCAAGAGACCCAGTACTTC
abundance: -; len: 10; v_gene: TRBV19; j_gene: TRBJ2-3; d_gene: -; CDR3aa: CASSSGTQYF; CDR3nt: TGTGCCAGTAGCTCGGGTACGCAGTATTTT
abundance: -; len: 13; v_gene: TRBV7-9; j_gene: TRBJ2-3; d_gene: -; CDR3aa: CASSLVHGDTQYF; CDR3nt: TGTGCCAGCAGCTTAGTTCATGGAGATACGCAGTATTTT
abundance: -; len: 16; v_gene: TRBV7-3; j_gene: TRBJ2-2; d_gene: -; CDR3aa: CASSLRGRESPGELFF; CDR3nt: TGTGCCAGCAGCTTAAGAGGTCGGGAGAGTCCCGGGGAGCTGTTTTTT
abundance: -; len: 13; v_gene: TRBV6-6; j_gene: TRBJ2-2; d_gene: -; CDR3aa: CASSFSETGELFF; CDR3nt: TGTGCCAGCAGTTTCTCAGAAACCGGGGAGCTGTTTTTT
abundance: -; len: 15; v_gene: TRBV4-1; j_gene: TRBJ2-5; d_gene: TRBD2; CDR3aa: CASSRASGRGETQYF; CDR3nt: TGCGCCAGCAGCCGAGCTAGCGGGAGAGGTGAGACCCAGTACTTC
abundance: -; len: 11; v_gene: TRBV5-5; j_gene: TRBJ2-7; d_gene: -; CDR3aa: CASSASYEQYF; CDR3nt: TGTGCCAGCAGCGCCTCCTACGAGCAGTACTTC
abundance: -; len: 14; v_gene: TRBV30; j_gene: TRBJ2-1; d_gene: -; CDR3aa: CAWRYRSSYNEQFF; CDR3nt: TGTGCCTGGAGGTATAGAAGTTCCTACAATGAGCAGTTCTTC
abundance: -; len: 19; v_gene: TRBV21-1; j_gene: TRBJ2-3; d_gene: -; CDR3aa: CASSKWGGTGRYLTDTQYF; CDR3nt: TGTGCCAGCAGCAAGTGGGGGGGGACAGGGAGATACCTCACAGATACGCAGTATTTT
abundance: -; len: 17; v_gene: TRBV7-6; j_gene: TRBJ2-1; d_gene: TRBD2; CDR3aa: CASSLSPGLAGEGEQFF; CDR3nt: TGTGCCAGCAGCTTAAGTCCAGGACTAGCGGGAGAGGGTGAGCAGTTCTTC
abundance: many; len: 15; v_gene: TRBV7-6; j_gene: TRBJ2-7; d_gene: -; CDR3aa: CASSASTGLSGEQYF; CDR3nt: TGTGCCAGCAGCGCGTCGACAGGCTTATCCGGCGAGCAGTACTTC
abundance: -; len: 15; v_gene: TRBV5-1; j_gene: TRBJ2-3; d_gene: TRBD1; CDR3aa: CASSVTGGDLDTQYF; CDR3nt: TGCGCCAGCAGCGTAACAGGGGGCGATCTAGATACGCAGTATTTT
abundance: -; len: 16; v_gene: TRBV5-1; j_gene: TRBJ2-6; d_gene: -; CDR3aa: CASSIGVGSGANVLTF; CDR3nt: TGCGCCAGCAGCATAGGCGTCGGCTCTGGGGCCAACGTCCTGACTTTC
abundance: -; len: 15; v_gene: TRBV15; j_gene: TRBJ2-7; d_gene: -; CDR3aa: CATSRGSDVPYEQYF; CDR3nt: TGTGCCACCAGCAGAGGATCGGACGTTCCCTACGAGCAGTACTTC
abundance: once; len: 14; v_gene: TRBV10-2; j_gene: TRBJ2-7; d_gene: -; CDR3aa: CASSGPGSVNEQYF; CDR3nt: TGCGCCAGCAGTGGGCCAGGGAGCGTCAACGAGCAGTACTTC
abundance: -; len: 14; v_gene: TRBV29-1; j_gene: TRBJ2-5; d_gene: TRBD2; CDR3aa: CSVGRPGLAETQYF; CDR3nt: TGCAGCGTTGGGCGACCTGGACTAGCGGAGACCCAGTACTTC
abundance: -; len: 15; v_gene: TRBV28; j_gene: TRBJ2-3; d_gene: TRBD2; CDR3aa: CASSRTSPSTDTQYF; CDR3nt: TGTGCCAGCAGTCGGACTAGCCCTAGCACAGATACGCAGTATTTT
abundance: -; len: 18; v_gene: TRBV2; j_gene: TRBJ2-3; d_gene: TRBD2; CDR3aa: CASITTGTSGGSTDTQYF; CDR3nt: TGTGCCAGCATCACAACCGGGACTAGCGGGGGCAGCACAGATACGCAGTATTTT
abundance: -; len: 15; v_gene: TRBV9; j_gene: TRBJ2-5; d_gene: -; CDR3aa: CASSEFNTGQETQYF; CDR3nt: TGTGCCAGCAGCGAATTCAATACGGGCCAAGAGACCCAGTACTTC
abundance: -; len: 16; v_gene: TRBV19; j_gene: TRBJ1-1; d_gene: TRBD1; CDR3aa: CASLVSWTGVGTEAFF; CDR3nt: TGTGCCAGTTTAGTCTCCTGGACAGGGGTGGGCACTGAAGCTTTCTTT
abundance: -; len: 13; v_gene: TRBV21-1; j_gene: TRBJ2-7; d_gene: -; CDR3aa: CASSNYQGHEQYF; CDR3nt: TGTGCCAGCAGCAATTATCAGGGCCACGAGCAGTACTTC
abundance: -; len: 15; v_gene: TRBV9; j_gene: TRBJ2-1; d_gene: -; CDR3aa: CASSVVSTSYNEQFF; CDR3nt: TGTGCCAGCAGCGTAGTAAGTACCTCCTACAATGAGCAGTTCTTC
abundance: -; len: 15; v_gene: TRBV21-1; j_gene: TRBJ1-1; d_gene: -; CDR3aa: CASSKRGHMNTEAFF; CDR3nt: TGTGCCAGCAGCAAAAGAGGCCACATGAACACTGAAGCTTTCTTT